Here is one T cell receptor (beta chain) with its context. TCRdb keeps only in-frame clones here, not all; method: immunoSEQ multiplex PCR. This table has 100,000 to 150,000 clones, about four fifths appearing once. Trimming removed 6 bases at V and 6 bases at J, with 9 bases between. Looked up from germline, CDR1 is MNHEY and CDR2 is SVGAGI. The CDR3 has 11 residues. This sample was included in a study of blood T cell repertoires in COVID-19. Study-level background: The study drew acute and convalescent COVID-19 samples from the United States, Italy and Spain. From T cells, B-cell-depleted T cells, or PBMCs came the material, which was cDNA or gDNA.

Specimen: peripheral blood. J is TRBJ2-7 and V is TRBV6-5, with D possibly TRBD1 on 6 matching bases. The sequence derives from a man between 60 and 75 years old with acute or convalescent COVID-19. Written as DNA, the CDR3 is TGTGCCAGCAGCGCGACAGGCGAGCAGTACTTC. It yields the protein CASSATGEQYF.